This TCR beta chain was captured by sequencing in a study of T cell changes during pregnancy in multiple sclerosis (dated by TCRdb to the late 2010s). Study-level background: The study examined how the T cell repertoire changed over the course of pregnancy in women with multiple sclerosis.

The CDR3 numbers 14 residues from cysteine through phenylalanine. Here the CDR3 DNA is all that survives: 42 bases in frame from base 1. The germline V gene (reference sequence) provides CDR1 SEHNR and CDR2 FQNEAQ. Relative to germline, V is missing 3 bases and J is missing 5 bases, with 5 bases of the junction outside any gene match. Points on this clone: Its binding antigen is unknown. It has no much larger one-base neighbor in the sample; base qualities were not kept.

The protocol used for the library was the immunoSEQ multiplex PCR assay. This is the immuneACCESS table as TCRdb keeps it, with only in-frame sequences that have V and J called. A part of the clones is gone; compared with another copy, unresolved V genes explain less than half, and the rest is unexplained. This sample comprises about 67,000 clones, just over 90% of them detected only once. Jointly, the top ten make up almost 1.5% of the sample. The sequence came from a female donor with multiple sclerosis, enrolled in a pregnancy study. This receptor chain uses TRBV7-9 and TRBJ1-2, with 8 bases matching TRBD1. The specimen comprised peripheral blood, sampled in the second trimester of pregnancy. The CDR3 in this case is CASSFPGTGYGYTF. The DNA is TGTGCCAGCAGCTTCCCCGGGACAGGATATGGCTACACCTTC.